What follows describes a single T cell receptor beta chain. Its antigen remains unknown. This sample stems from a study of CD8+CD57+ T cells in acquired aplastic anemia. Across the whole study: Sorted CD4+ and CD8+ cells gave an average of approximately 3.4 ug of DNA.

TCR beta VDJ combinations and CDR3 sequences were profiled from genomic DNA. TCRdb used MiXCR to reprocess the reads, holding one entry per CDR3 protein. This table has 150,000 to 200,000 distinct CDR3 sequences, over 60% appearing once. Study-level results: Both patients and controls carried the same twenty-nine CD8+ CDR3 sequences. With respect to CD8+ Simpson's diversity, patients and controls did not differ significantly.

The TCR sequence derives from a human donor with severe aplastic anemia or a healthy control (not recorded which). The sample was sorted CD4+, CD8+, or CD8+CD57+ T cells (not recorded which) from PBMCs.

DNA of the CDR3: TGTGCCACCAGTGATTTGGCAGCGCGTGGCTACAATGAGCAGTTCTTC. Translating gives CATSDLAARGYNEQFF. V and J are TRBV24-1 and TRBJ2-1; D remains ambiguous. Looked up from germline, CDR1 is KGHDR and CDR2 is SFDVKD. Deletions cut 0 bases from V and 3 bases from J, with 11 bases between. CDR3 length equals 16 residues.